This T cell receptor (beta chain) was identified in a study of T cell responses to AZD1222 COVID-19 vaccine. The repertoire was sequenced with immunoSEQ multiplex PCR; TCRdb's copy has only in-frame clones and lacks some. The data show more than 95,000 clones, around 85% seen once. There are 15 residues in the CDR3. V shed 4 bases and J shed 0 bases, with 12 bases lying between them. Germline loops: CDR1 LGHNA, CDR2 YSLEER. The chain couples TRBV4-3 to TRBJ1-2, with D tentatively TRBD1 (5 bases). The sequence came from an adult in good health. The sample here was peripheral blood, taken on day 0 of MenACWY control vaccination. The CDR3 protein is CASSPSGATNYGYTF. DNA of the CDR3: TGCGCCAGCAGCCCGAGCGGGGCTACTAACTATGGCTACACCTTC.